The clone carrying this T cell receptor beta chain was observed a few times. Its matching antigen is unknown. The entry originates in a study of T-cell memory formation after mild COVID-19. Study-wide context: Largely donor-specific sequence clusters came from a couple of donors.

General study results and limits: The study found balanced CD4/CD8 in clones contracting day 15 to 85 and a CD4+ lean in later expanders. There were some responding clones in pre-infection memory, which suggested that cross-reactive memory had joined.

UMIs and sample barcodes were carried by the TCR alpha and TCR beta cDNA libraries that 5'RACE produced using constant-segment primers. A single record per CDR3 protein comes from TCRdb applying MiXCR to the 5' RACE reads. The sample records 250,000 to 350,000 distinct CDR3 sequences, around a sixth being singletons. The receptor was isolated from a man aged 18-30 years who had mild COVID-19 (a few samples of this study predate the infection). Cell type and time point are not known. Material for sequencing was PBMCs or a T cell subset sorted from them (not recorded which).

The CDR3 nucleotides are TGTGCCAGCAGCCGTCGAGAACGAGCGAACACCGGGGAGCTGTTTTTT. Translated: CASSRRERANTGELFF. The chain combines TRBV9 with TRBJ2-2; no reliable D call. The CDR3 loop spans 16 amino acids. Trimming removed 4 bases at V and 0 bases at J, with 13 bases between. Germline V CDR1 and CDR2: SGDLS, YYNGEE.